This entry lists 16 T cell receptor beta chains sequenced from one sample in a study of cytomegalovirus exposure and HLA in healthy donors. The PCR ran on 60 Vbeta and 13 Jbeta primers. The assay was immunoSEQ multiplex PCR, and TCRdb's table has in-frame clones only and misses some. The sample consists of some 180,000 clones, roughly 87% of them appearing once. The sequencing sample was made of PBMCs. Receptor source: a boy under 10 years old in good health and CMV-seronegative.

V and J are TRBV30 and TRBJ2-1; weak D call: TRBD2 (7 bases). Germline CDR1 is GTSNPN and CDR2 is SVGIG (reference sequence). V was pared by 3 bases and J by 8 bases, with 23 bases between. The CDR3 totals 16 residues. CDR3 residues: CAWSDGWGGATDEQFF. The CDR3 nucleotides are TGTGCCTGGAGCGACGGCTGGGGGGGGGCCACGGATGAGCAGTTCTTC.

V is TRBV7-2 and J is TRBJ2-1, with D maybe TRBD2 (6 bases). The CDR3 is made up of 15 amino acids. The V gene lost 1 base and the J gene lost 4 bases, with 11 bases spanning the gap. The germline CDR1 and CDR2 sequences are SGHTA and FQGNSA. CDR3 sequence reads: CASSLVGTAYNEQFF. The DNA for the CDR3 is TGTGCCAGCAGCTTAGTTGGGACTGCTTACAATGAGCAGTTCTTC.

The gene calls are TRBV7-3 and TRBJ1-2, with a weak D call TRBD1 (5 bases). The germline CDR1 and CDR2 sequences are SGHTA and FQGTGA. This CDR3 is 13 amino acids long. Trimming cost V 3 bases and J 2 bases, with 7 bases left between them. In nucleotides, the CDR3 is TGTGCCAGCAGCTTTAAGGGGAACTATGGCTACACCTTC. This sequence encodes CASSFKGNYGYTF.

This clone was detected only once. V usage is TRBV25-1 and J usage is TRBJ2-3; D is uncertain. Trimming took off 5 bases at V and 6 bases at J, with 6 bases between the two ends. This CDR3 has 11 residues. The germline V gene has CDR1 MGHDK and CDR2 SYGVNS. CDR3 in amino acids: CASSISDTQYF. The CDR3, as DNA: TGTGCCAGCAGTATATCGGATACGCAGTATTTT. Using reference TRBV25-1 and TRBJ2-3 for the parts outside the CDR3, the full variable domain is EADIYQTPRYLVIGTGKKITLECSQTMGHDKMYWYQQDPGMELHLIHYSYGVNSTEKGDLSSESTVSRIRTEHFPLTLESARPSHTSQYLCASSISDTQYFGPGTRLTVL.

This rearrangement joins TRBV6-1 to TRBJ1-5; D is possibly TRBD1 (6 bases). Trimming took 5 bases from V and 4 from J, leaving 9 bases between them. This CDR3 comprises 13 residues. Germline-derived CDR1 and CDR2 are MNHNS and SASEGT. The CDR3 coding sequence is TGTGCCAGCAGTCAGGGGCCGAATCAGCCCCAGCATTTT. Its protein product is CASSQGPNQPQHF.

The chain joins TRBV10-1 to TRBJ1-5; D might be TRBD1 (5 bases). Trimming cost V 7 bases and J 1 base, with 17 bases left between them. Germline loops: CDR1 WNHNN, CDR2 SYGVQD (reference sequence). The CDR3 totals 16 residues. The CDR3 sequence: CASISEGRRSNQPQHF. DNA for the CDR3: TGCGCCAGCATCTCGGAGGGACGGAGGAGCAATCAGCCCCAGCATTTT.

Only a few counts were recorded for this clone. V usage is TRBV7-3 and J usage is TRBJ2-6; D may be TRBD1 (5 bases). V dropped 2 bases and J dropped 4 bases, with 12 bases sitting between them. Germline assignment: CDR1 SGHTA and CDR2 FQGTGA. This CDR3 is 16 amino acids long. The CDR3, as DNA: TGTGCCAGCAGCTTAGTTGCAGGGCCAGGGGCCAACGTCCTGACTTTC. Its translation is CASSLVAGPGANVLTF.

The CDR3 reads CASSRETSGAYEQYF. The CDR3 nucleotides read TGCGCCAGCAGCCGTGAGACTAGCGGGGCCTACGAGCAGTACTTC. The chain joins TRBV4-1 to TRBJ2-5; 11 nucleotides agree with TRBD2. The DNA end lines up better with TRBJ2-7; the J call may be wrong. The CDR3 has 15 amino acids. CDR1 MGHRA and CDR2 YSYEKL come from the germline V gene.

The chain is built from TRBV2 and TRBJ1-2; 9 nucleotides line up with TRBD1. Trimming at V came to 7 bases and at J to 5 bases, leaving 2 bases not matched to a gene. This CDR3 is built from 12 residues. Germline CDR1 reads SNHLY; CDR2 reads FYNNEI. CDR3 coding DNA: TGTGCCAGCAAGGACAGGGGATATGGCTACACCTTC. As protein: CASKDRGYGYTF.

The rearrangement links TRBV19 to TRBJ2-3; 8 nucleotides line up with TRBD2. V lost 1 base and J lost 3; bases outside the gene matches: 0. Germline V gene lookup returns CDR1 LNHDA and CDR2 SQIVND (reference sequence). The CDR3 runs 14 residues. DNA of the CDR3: TGTGCCAGTAGTATAGGACTAGCGACAGATACGCAGTATTTT. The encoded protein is CASSIGLATDTQYF. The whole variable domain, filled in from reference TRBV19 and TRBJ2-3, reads DGGITQSPKYLFRKEGQNVTLSCEQNLNHDAMYWYRQDPGQGLRLIYYSQIVNDFQKGDIAEGYSVSREKKESFPLTVTSAQKNPTAFYLCASSIGLATDTQYFGPGTRLTVL.

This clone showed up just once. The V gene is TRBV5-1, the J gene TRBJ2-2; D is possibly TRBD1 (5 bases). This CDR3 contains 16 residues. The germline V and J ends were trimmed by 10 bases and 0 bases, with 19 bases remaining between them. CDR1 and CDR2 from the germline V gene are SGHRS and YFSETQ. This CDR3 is CASSKDTLANTGELFF. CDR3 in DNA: TGCGCCTCCTCAAAGGACACACTCGCGAACACCGGGGAGCTGTTTTTT.

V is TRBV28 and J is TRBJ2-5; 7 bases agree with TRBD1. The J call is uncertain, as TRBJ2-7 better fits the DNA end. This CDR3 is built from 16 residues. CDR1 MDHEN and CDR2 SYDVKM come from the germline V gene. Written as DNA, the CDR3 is TGTGCCAGCAGTTTATACAGGGGTAGTCGTGGGTACGAGCAGTACTTC. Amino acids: CASSLYRGSRGYEQYF.

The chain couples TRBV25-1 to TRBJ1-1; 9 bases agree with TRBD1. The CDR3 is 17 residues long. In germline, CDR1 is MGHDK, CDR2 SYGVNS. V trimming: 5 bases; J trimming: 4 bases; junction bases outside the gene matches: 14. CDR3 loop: CASSRGQGSSVSTEAFF. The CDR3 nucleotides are TGTGCCAGCAGTAGGGGACAGGGTTCGTCGGTCAGCACTGAAGCTTTCTTT.

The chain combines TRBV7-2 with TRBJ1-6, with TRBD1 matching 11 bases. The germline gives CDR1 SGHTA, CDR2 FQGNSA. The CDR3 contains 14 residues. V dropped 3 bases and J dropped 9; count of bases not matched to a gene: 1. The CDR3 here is CASSFGTGGSPLHF. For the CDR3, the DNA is TGTGCCAGCAGCTTCGGGACAGGGGGTTCACCCCTCCACTTT.

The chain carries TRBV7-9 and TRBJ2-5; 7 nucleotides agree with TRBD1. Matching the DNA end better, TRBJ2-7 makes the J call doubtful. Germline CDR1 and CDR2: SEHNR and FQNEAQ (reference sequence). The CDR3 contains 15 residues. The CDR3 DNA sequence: TGTGCCAGCAGCTTCGAGACAGGGCCGATATACGAGCAGTACTTC. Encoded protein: CASSFETGPIYEQYF.

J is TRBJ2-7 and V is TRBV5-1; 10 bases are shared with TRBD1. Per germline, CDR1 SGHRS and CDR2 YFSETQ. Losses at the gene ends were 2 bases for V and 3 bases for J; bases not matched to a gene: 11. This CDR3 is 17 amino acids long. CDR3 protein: CASSFLLRDRGLYEQYF. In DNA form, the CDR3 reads TGCGCCAGCAGCTTTCTCCTTCGGGACAGGGGACTCTACGAGCAGTACTTC.